Presented here are 30 T cell receptor beta chains from one specimen sequenced in a study of blood T cell repertoires in COVID-19 (dated by TCRdb to 2020 to 2022). Receptors were amplified or captured by the immunoSEQ multiplex PCR assay. TCRdb retrieved this table from immuneACCESS and kept in-frame rearrangements only. Not all clones are present; in checked studies, unresolved V genes account for under half, and no reason is known for the remainder. In this sample the table shows approximately 480,000 clones, approximately 86% of which occur a single time. The ten largest make up around 0.64% of the sample. Sequencing input: PBMCs or T cells enriched from blood (not recorded which). These receptors were taken from a woman aged 18-29 years who had recovered from COVID-19.

The V gene is TRBV27, the J gene TRBJ1-1, with TRBD1 identical over 7 bases. Trimming removed 5 bases from V and 2 bases from J; junction bases left unmatched: 8. The CDR3 is made up of 15 amino acids. The germline V gene encodes CDR1 MNHEY and CDR2 SMNVEV (reference sequence). The DNA for the CDR3 is TGTGCCAGCAGTCCAAGGACAGGACTTAACACTGAAGCTTTCTTT. This encodes CASSPRTGLNTEAFF.

V usage is TRBV5-4 and J usage is TRBJ2-7, with unresolved D. Germline V gives CDR1 SGHNT, CDR2 YYREEE (reference sequence). V shed 4 bases and J shed 5 bases, with 16 bases lying between them. The CDR3 covers 14 residues. CDR3 region: CASSPRHGLNEQYF. The CDR3 nucleotides read TGTGCCAGCAGCCCCCGACACGGTCTGAACGAGCAGTACTTC.

The rearrangement links TRBV30 to TRBJ1-5; D is unclear. Germline CDR1 reads GTSNPN; CDR2 reads SVGIG (reference sequence). The CDR3 sequence is 17 residues long. Trimming cost V 3 bases and J 1 base, with 19 bases left between them. CDR3 loop: CAWSVPEGVVSNQPQHF. For the CDR3, the DNA is TGTGCCTGGAGCGTCCCGGAAGGAGTCGTAAGCAATCAGCCCCAGCATTTT.

The genes are TRBV20-1 and TRBJ1-5; D is undetermined. CDR3 size: 11 residues. CDR1 is DFQATT and CDR2 is SNEGSKA in the germline V gene (reference sequence). Trimming removed 7 bases at V and 7 bases at J, with 11 bases between. The CDR3 loop reads CSVGGNQPQHF. In DNA form, the CDR3 reads TGCAGTGTTGGAGGGAACCAGCCCCAGCATTTT.

The rearrangement uses TRBV27 and TRBJ2-1; 15 bases match TRBD2. CDR3 length equals 21 residues. CDR1 is MNHEY, CDR2 SMNVEV, per germline (reference sequence). The V gene end was trimmed by 6 bases and the J gene end by 1 base; junction bases not matched to a gene: 16. In DNA form, the CDR3 reads TGTGCCAGCAGCCGCTTGCGTAGGACTAGCGGGGGGGCGGTGTCCTACAATGAGCAGTTCTTC. Translation: CASSRLRRTSGGAVSYNEQFF.

The rearrangement links TRBV28 to TRBJ2-7, with 7 bases that match TRBD1. The germline gives CDR1 MDHEN, CDR2 SYDVKM. The CDR3 runs 14 residues. The V and J ends lost 5 bases and 3 bases, in that order; junction bases with no gene match: 7. Here the CDR3 reads CASSPRQGYYEQYF. DNA of the CDR3: TGTGCCAGCAGTCCTAGACAGGGATACTACGAGCAGTACTTC.

In regard to this clone: Within the sample, other DNA sequences also encode this same CDR3. DNA of the CDR3: TGCGCCAGCAGCAGCGGGGGAAATTCACCCCTCCACTTT. Its protein is CASSSGGNSPLHF. The V and J genes are TRBV5-1 and TRBJ1-6, with D maybe TRBD1 (5 bases). Germline values: CDR1 SGHRS, CDR2 YFSETQ. The CDR3 runs 13 residues. V shed 4 bases and J shed 7 bases, with 9 bases lying between them.

This rearrangement joins TRBV6-5 to TRBJ2-7, with 9 bases fitting TRBD1. V was pared by 4 bases and J by 4 bases, with 8 bases of the junction left unmatched. Germline CDR1 is MNHEY and CDR2 is SVGAGI. This CDR3 region has 15 residues. CDR3 nucleotides: TGTGCCAGCAGTTCGCTGGACAGGGGAAAGTACGAGCAGTACTTC. Encoded protein: CASSSLDRGKYEQYF.

The rearrangement uses TRBV11-2 and TRBJ2-1; 11 positions agree with TRBD2. This CDR3 contains 17 residues. Germline V CDR1 and CDR2: SGHAT, FQNNGV. The J segment lost 5 bases and the V segment lost 5 bases, leaving 11 bases of the junction unmatched. CDR3 DNA: TGTGCCAGCAGCCCCCGATTTCTAGCGGGGGGTCACAATGAGCAGTTCTTC. It specifies CASSPRFLAGGHNEQFF.

The J gene is TRBJ2-1, the V gene TRBV2; possible D gene TRBD1, 6 bases. V lost 5 bases and J 9 bases, leaving 20 bases between the germline ends. Germline lookup yields CDR1 SNHLY and CDR2 FYNNEI. The CDR3 covers 15 residues. The CDR3 loop is CASSPTGQRGSEQFF. In DNA, the CDR3 is TGTGCCAGCAGTCCAACGGGACAAAGGGGCAGTGAGCAGTTCTTC.

The chain carries TRBV19 and TRBJ2-2; D is unclear. Trimming took 2 bases from V and 0 from J, leaving 7 bases between them. CDR1 is LNHDA and CDR2 is SQIVND in the germline V gene (reference sequence). The CDR3 consists of 15 residues. As DNA, the CDR3 is TGTGCCAGTAGTATAACAGACGCGAACACCGGGGAGCTGTTTTTT. It is translated as CASSITDANTGELFF.

The genes are TRBV11-1 and TRBJ2-7; tentative D call: TRBD1 (6 bases). This CDR3 has 15 amino acids. Germline loops: CDR1 SGHAT, CDR2 FQDESV (reference sequence). Trimming removed 5 bases from V and 1 base from J, with 15 bases in between. CDR3: CASSDADRLSYEQYF. In DNA, the CDR3 is TGTGCCAGCAGCGACGCCGACAGGTTATCCTACGAGCAGTACTTC.

The chain links TRBV27 to TRBJ1-1, with TRBD1 identical over 8 bases. The CDR3 sequence is 14 residues long. Germline trimming cut 6 bases from V and 2 bases from J; bases unmatched to any gene: 5. The germline V gene has CDR1 MNHEY and CDR2 SMNVEV (reference sequence). CDR3 sequence: CASRLTGVNTEAFF. CDR3 sequence (DNA): TGTGCCAGCAGGTTGACAGGGGTTAACACTGAAGCTTTCTTT.

J is TRBJ1-4 and V is TRBV7-9; D not resolved. CDR3 length: 19 amino acids. V lost 3 bases, J lost 7 bases, and 27 bases lay in between. CDR1 is SEHNR, CDR2 FQNEAQ, per germline (reference sequence). DNA for the CDR3: TGTGCCAGCAGCTTTATCACCGGGTCTCTCTCAACGATGGGTGAAAAACTGTTTTTT. Protein sequence: CASSFITGSLSTMGEKLFF.

The V gene is TRBV30, the J gene TRBJ1-1; 10 nucleotides line up with TRBD1. With V trimmed by 4 bases and J by 10 bases, 6 bases remained unmatched. CDR3 size: 12 residues. CDR1 is GTSNPN and CDR2 is SVGIG in the germline V gene (reference sequence). DNA of the CDR3: TGTGCCTGGAAAGGGACAGGGGCTCGAGCTTTCTTT. It encodes CAWKGTGARAFF.

The chain couples TRBV10-3 to TRBJ1-2; D ambiguous. Germline V gene data show CDR1 as ENHRY and CDR2 as SYGVKD. This CDR3 spans 14 amino acids. The V and J ends lost 0 bases and 7 bases respectively, with 12 bases between them. CDR3 DNA: TGTGCCATCAGTGAGTCTTTTCTTTCCTCTGGCTACACCTTC. Its protein product is CAISESFLSSGYTF.

The chain links TRBV5-4 to TRBJ2-5, with 10 nucleotides matching TRBD2. V shed 4 bases and J 4 bases; nucleotides not matched to a gene: 10. The CDR3 runs 16 residues. The germline gives CDR1 SGHNT, CDR2 YYREEE (reference sequence). CDR3 region: CASSPSGGRKSETQYF. The CDR3 DNA follows: TGTGCCAGCAGCCCTAGCGGGGGCCGAAAATCAGAGACCCAGTACTTC. Together with reference TRBV5-4 and TRBJ2-5, the CDR3 gives the full variable domain: ETGVTQSPTHLIKTRGQQVTLRCSSQSGHNTVSWYQQALGQGPQFIFQYYREEENGRGNFPPRFSGLQFPNYSSELNVNALELDDSALYLCASSPSGGRKSETQYFGPGTRLLVL.

The chain combines TRBV27 with TRBJ2-7; tentative D call: TRBD1 (6 bases). The CDR3 consists of 14 residues. CDR1 is MNHEY, CDR2 SMNVEV, per germline (reference sequence). The V gene lost 6 bases and the J gene lost 7 bases, with 19 bases spanning the gap. The CDR3 sequence is CASRGAGAAQEQYF. The CDR3, as DNA: TGTGCCAGCAGGGGGGCAGGGGCCGCGCAGGAGCAGTACTTC.

V and J are TRBV12-3 or TRBV12-4 and TRBJ2-5; 7 nucleotides agree with TRBD1. V lost 3 bases and J lost 5; bases outside the gene matches: 3. The CDR3 extends over 13 amino acids. CDR3 sequence (DNA): TGTGCCAGCAGTTTGACAGGGACGGAGACCCAGTACTTC. Its protein product is CASSLTGTETQYF.

V and J are TRBV5-1 and TRBJ1-1; no firm D call. CDR3 length: 16 amino acids. Per the germline V gene, CDR1 is SGHRS and CDR2 is YFSETQ. The V end lost 3 bases, the J end lost 2 bases, and 17 bases lay between the germline ends. CDR3 sequence reads: CASSSAPLTVNTEAFF. In DNA form, the CDR3 reads TGCGCCAGCAGCTCCGCCCCCCTAACGGTTAACACTGAAGCTTTCTTT.

The chain has TRBV14 and TRBJ1-1; D is uncertain. Germline CDR1 reads SGHDN; CDR2 reads FVKESK. Trimming removed 1 base from V and 1 base from J, with 10 bases in between. CDR3 length equals 15 residues. The chain's CDR3 is CASSQGASENTEAFF. CDR3 DNA: TGTGCCAGCAGCCAAGGGGCCAGTGAGAACACTGAAGCTTTCTTT. Full variable domain (rest looked up from reference TRBV14 and TRBJ1-1): EAGVTQFPSHSVIEKGQTVTLRCDPISGHDNLYWYRRVMGKEIKFLLHFVKESKQDESGMPNNRFLAERTGGTYSTLKVQPAELEDSGVYFCASSQGASENTEAFFGQGTRLTVV.

This clone was recorded only once. The J gene is TRBJ2-1, the V gene TRBV5-6; 12 bases fit TRBD2. The CDR3 is 15 amino acids. Germline V gene data show CDR1 as SGHDT and CDR2 as YYEEEE. V trimming: 5 bases; J trimming: 8 bases; junction bases outside the gene matches: 8. CDR3: CASREPSGGADEQFF. The CDR3 coding sequence is TGTGCCAGCAGGGAACCTAGCGGGGGGGCAGATGAGCAGTTCTTC.

This clone was observed a handful of times. The chain is built from TRBV7-2 and TRBJ1-3; D gene unclear. The ends were cut back, 4 bases at V and 0 bases at J, with 7 bases in the middle. The CDR3 consists of 14 residues. Germline lookup yields CDR1 SGHTA and CDR2 FQGNSA. CDR3 bases: TGTGCCAGCAGCTCTCCGAGCTCTGGAAACACCATATATTTT. It is translated as CASSSPSSGNTIYF.

J is TRBJ1-6 and V is TRBV7-2; TRBD1 might be the D (5 bases). The CDR3 totals 14 residues. V was cut by 5 bases and J by 8 bases, with 13 bases left in between. The V gene's germline CDR1 is SGHTA and CDR2 FQGNSA. CDR3 sequence: CASSPSPGDSPLHF. DNA for the CDR3: TGTGCCAGCAGCCCTTCCCCGGGGGATTCACCCCTCCACTTT.

This clone showed up just a few times. V and J are TRBV25-1 and TRBJ2-4, with unresolved D. With 5 bases removed from V and 6 bases from J, the gap between germline ends came to 11 bases. This CDR3 contains 13 residues. Germline V gene data show CDR1 as MGHDK and CDR2 as SYGVNS. CDR3 sequence: CASSPIQRNIQYF. The DNA for the CDR3 is TGTGCCAGCAGTCCGATACAGAGAAACATTCAGTACTTC.

This clone was seen only once. The chain uses TRBV2 and TRBJ2-1, with D possibly matching TRBD2 (6 bases). The CDR3 sequence is 13 residues long. Germline V CDR1 and CDR2: SNHLY, FYNNEI. Trimming shortened V by 7 bases and J by 5 bases, and 12 bases separated the two germline ends. The CDR3 nucleotides are TGTGCCAGCATGCGGGACTCAAACAATGAGCAGTTCTTC. Amino acid sequence: CASMRDSNNEQFF.

The V and J genes are TRBV14 and TRBJ2-7; TRBD2 matches at 8 bases. The CDR3 runs 13 residues. V dropped 4 bases and J dropped 6; count of bases not matched to a gene: 5. Germline CDR1 and CDR2: SGHDN and FVKESK. The CDR3 loop is CASSPTGTSEQYF. CDR3 sequence (DNA): TGTGCCAGCAGCCCAACCGGGACTAGCGAGCAGTACTTC.

This chain joins TRBV7-3 and TRBJ1-6, with 8 bases identical to TRBD1. V dropped 1 base and J dropped 7; count of bases not matched to a gene: 6. CDR3 size: 16 residues. Germline CDR1 and CDR2: SGHTA and FQGTGA. CDR3 nucleotide sequence: TGTGCCAGCAGCTTAAATTCCCAGGGGGCGAATTCACCCCTCCACTTT. Its protein is CASSLNSQGANSPLHF.

This clone has just one count. The CDR3 loop reads CASSQIRGGRVVNEQFF. CDR3 bases: TGTGCCAGCAGCCAAATTAGGGGGGGCCGGGTCGTCAATGAGCAGTTCTTC. The rearrangement joins TRBV3-1 (or the pseudogene TRBV3-2) to TRBJ2-1; possible D gene TRBD2, 7 bases. CDR1 and CDR2 from the germline V gene are LGHDT and YNNKEL (reference sequence). The CDR3 has 17 amino acids. V lost 2 bases and J lost 6, with 20 bases in between.

Concerning this clone itself: The junction departs from germline at one end; a sequencing error may be responsible. The V call is TRBV7-7, the J call TRBJ2-5; TRBD2 matches at 9 bases. Looked up from germline, CDR1 is SSHAT and CDR2 is FNYEAQ (reference sequence). This CDR3 has 15 amino acids. The CDR3 DNA is TGTGCTAGCAGCTTAGCGCGGGGGGGGCAAGAGACCCAGTACTTC. Encoded protein: CASSLARGGQETQYF.